The source of this T cell receptor (beta chain) is a study of long-term antiretroviral therapy in people with HIV. With survey level as its setting, the immunoSEQ assay was v3.0. Here immunoSEQ multiplex PCR was the method, and the copy in TCRdb shows in-frame clones only, minus some. The data hold 20,000 to 25,000 clones, with roughly 84% observed a single time. The CDR3 consists of 14 residues. The germline CDR1 and CDR2 sequences are LGHNT and FRNRAP. Trimming at V came to 5 bases and at J to 4 bases, leaving 6 bases not matched to a gene. The chain couples TRBV12-5 to TRBJ2-7; 9 bases agree with TRBD1. Source: unsorted PBMCs, taken 0.6 years after starting antiretroviral therapy. The receptor was isolated from a man aged 60-69 years with HIV. This CDR3 is CASGIGQGFYEQYF. The CDR3, as DNA: TGTGCTAGTGGTATCGGACAGGGGTTTTACGAGCAGTACTTC.